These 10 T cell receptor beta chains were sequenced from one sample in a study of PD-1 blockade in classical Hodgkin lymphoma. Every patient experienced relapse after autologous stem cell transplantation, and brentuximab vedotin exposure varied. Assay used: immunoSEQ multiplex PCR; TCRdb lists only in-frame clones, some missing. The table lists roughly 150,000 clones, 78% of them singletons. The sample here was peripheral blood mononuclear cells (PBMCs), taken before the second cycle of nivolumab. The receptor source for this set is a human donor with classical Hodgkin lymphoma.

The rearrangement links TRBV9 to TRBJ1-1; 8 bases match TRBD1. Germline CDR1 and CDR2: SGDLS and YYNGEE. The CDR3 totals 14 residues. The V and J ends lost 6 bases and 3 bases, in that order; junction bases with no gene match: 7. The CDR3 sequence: CASTATGGDTEAFF. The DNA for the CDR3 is TGTGCCAGCACCGCAACAGGGGGGGACACTGAAGCTTTCTTT.

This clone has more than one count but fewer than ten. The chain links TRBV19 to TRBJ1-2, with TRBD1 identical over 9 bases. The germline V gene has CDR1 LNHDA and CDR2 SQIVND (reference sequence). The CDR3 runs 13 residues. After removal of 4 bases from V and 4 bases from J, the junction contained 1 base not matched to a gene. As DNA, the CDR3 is TGTGCCAGTAGTACGGGACAGGGCTATGGCTACACCTTC. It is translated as CASSTGQGYGYTF.

Written as DNA, the CDR3 is TGCGCCAGCAGCTTGGGAACGGAGGGGCAGCCCCAGCATTTT. As protein: CASSLGTEGQPQHF. The chain recombines TRBV5-1 with TRBJ1-5, with TRBD1 as a possible D gene (5 bases). Germline CDR1 is SGHRS and CDR2 is YFSETQ. Deletions cut 0 bases from V and 7 bases from J, with 11 bases between. The CDR3 runs to 14 residues.

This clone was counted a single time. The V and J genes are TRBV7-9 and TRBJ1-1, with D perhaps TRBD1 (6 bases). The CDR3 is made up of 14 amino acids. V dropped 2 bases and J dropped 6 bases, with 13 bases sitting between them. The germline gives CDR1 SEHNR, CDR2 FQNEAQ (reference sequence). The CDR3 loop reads CASSLLGGEAEAFF. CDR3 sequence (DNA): TGTGCCAGCAGCTTACTAGGGGGAGAGGCTGAAGCTTTCTTT.

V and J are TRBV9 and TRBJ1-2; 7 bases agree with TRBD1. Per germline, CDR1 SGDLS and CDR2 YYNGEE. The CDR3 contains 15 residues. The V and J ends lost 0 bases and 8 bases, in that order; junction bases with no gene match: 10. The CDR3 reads CASSVERTGGGGYTF. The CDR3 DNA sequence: TGTGCCAGCAGCGTAGAAAGGACAGGAGGGGGAGGCTACACCTTC.

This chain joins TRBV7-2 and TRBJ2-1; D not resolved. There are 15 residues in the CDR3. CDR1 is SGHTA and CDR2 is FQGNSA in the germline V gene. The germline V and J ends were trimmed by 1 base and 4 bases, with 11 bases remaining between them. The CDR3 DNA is TGTGCCAGCAGCTTAGATTGGGCTATTTACAATGAGCAGTTCTTC. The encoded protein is CASSLDWAIYNEQFF.

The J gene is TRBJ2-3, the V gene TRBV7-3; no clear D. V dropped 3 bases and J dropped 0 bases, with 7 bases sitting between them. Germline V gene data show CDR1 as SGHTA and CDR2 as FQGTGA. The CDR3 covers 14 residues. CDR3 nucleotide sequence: TGTGCCAGCAGCTTGCAGCTTAGCACAGATACGCAGTATTTT. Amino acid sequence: CASSLQLSTDTQYF.

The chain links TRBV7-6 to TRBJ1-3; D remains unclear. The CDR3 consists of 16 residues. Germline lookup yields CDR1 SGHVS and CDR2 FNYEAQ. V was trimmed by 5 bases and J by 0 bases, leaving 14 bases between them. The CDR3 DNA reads TGTGCCAGCAGCCTCCTAGGGCGGGGCTCTGGAAACACCATATATTTT. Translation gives CASSLLGRGSGNTIYF.

As DNA, the CDR3 is TGTGCCACCGGACAGGGGACGGAGACCCAGTACTTC. Translated: CATGQGTETQYF. This chain uses TRBV10-3 with TRBJ2-5; the match to TRBD1 covers 9 bases. Trimming removed 10 bases from V and 5 bases from J; junction bases left unmatched: 5. The CDR3 extends over 12 amino acids. The germline CDR1 and CDR2 sequences are ENHRY and SYGVKD.

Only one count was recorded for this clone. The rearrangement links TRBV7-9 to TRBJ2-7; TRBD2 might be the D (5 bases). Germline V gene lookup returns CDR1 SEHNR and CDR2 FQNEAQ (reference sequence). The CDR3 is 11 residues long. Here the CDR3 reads CAVRDSYEQYF. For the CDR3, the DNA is TGTGCAGTCCGGGACTCCTACGAGCAGTACTTC.